This T cell receptor (beta chain) derives from a study of cytomegalovirus exposure and HLA in healthy donors. Overall study context: Counted in an early data release were about 85 million unique TCRs from HLA-typed donors.

This CDR3 has 16 residues. Germline V gene sequence: CDR1 SEHNR, CDR2 FQNEAQ (reference sequence). Trimming cost V 1 base and J 2 bases; bases outside gene matches: 6. With 60 Vbeta and 13 Jbeta primers, the PCR was carried out. The repertoire was sequenced with immunoSEQ multiplex PCR; TCRdb's copy has only in-frame clones and lacks some. This table has 75,000 to 100,000 clones, roughly 76% appearing once. Sequenced: PBMCs. The chain carries TRBV7-9 and TRBJ1-1, with 8 nucleotides matching TRBD1. This TCR came from a man aged 35-49 years in good health and CMV-seronegative. CDR3 in amino acids: CASSLEEGTGNTEAFF. The DNA for the CDR3 is TGTGCCAGCAGCTTAGAGGAAGGGACAGGAAACACTGAAGCTTTCTTT.